One and the same sample provided the 11 T cell receptor beta chains below, sequenced in a study of blood T cells in healthy people across ages. The authors ran a second PCR of roughly 6 to 11 cycles using a sample-barcoded 5' primer and a J-beta primer mix. TCRdb used MiXCR to reprocess the 5' RACE reads, holding one entry per CDR3 protein. The sample holds roughly 650,000 distinct CDR3 sequences, approximately 30% seen once. The specimen was blood. The receptors come from an elderly woman in good health.

The CDR3 loop reads CSVVANYGYTF. Here the CDR3 DNA reads TGCAGCGTTGTCGCTAACTATGGCTACACCTTC. The chain links TRBV29-1 to TRBJ1-2; D gene ambiguous. Germline loops: CDR1 SQVTM, CDR2 ANQGSEA. The ends were cut back, 4 bases at V and 0 bases at J, with 3 bases in the middle. The CDR3 is 11 residues long.

To note about this clonotype: A clone one base away is much larger, so this may be a read error. The chain carries TRBV27 and TRBJ2-5, with 10 nucleotides matching TRBD1. Germline V gives CDR1 MNHEY, CDR2 SMNVEV (reference sequence). The CDR3 is 15 amino acids. Losses at the gene ends were 5 bases for V and 7 bases for J; bases not matched to a gene: 10. DNA for the CDR3: TGTGCCAGCAGTCGAATGACAGGGGGCAGGGGGACCCAGTACTTC. Amino acid sequence: CASSRMTGGRGTQYF.

This clonotype was counted once. This sequence may be a read error, since a much larger clone differs from it by one base. The V gene is TRBV5-8, the J gene TRBJ2-5; D could derive from TRBD1 or TRBD2 (5 bases each). Trimming took off 3 bases at V and 1 base at J, with 10 bases between the two ends. The CDR3 consists of 14 residues. The V gene's germline CDR1 is SGHTS and CDR2 YDEGEE. The CDR3 sequence: CASSWGPVQETQYF. In nucleotides, the CDR3 is TGTGCCAGCAGCTGGGGACCGGTCCAAGAGACCCAGTACTTC. The whole variable domain, filled in from reference TRBV5-8 and TRBJ2-5, reads EAGVTQSPTHLIKTRGQQATLRCSPISGHTSVYWYQQALGLGLQFLLWYDEGEERNRGNFPPRFSGRQFPNYSSELNVNALELEDSALYLCASSWGPVQETQYFGPGTRLLVL.

CDR3 DNA: TGTGCCAGCAGTGACCGGGGGGCGAGCACAGATACGCAGTATTTT. Encoded protein: CASSDRGASTDTQYF. J is TRBJ2-3 and V is TRBV6-4; TRBD2 might be the D (7 bases). V was trimmed by 2 bases and J by 0 bases, leaving 9 bases between them. This CDR3 spans 15 amino acids. CDR1 and CDR2 (germline): MRHNA, SNTAGT.

V and J are TRBV28 and TRBJ2-7; D call uncertain. The CDR3 spans 13 residues. V was cut by 3 bases and J by 6 bases, with 12 bases left in between. Germline V lookup: CDR1 MDHEN, CDR2 SYDVKM. CDR3 nucleotide sequence: TGTGCCAGCAGTTTGGTACAGCCTGTCGAGCAGTACTTC. This gives the protein CASSLVQPVEQYF.

This clonotype was counted at least ten times. The chain joins TRBV7-9 to TRBJ2-7; 8 bases map to TRBD1. The CDR3 runs to 14 residues. The germline CDR1 and CDR2 sequences are SEHNR and FQNEAQ (reference sequence). The junction had 6 bases not matched to a gene; V was cut back by 8 bases and J by 0 bases. This CDR3 reads CASVRTGTSYEQYF. CDR3 nucleotides: TGTGCCAGCGTCAGGACAGGGACCTCCTACGAGCAGTACTTC.

This clonotype was seen more than once but under ten times. A read error may explain this, as a much larger clone is one base away. V is TRBV4-1 and J is TRBJ1-4, with 9 bases lining up with TRBD1. Germline V CDR1 and CDR2: MGHRA, YSYEKL. This CDR3 region has 14 residues. The CDR3 region is CASSQDRTGERLFF. The CDR3 bases are TGCGCCAGCAGCCAAGATAGGACAGGGGAAAGACTGTTTTTT.

This chain joins TRBV27 and TRBJ2-7; D uncertain. CDR1 and CDR2 from the germline V gene are MNHEY and SMNVEV (reference sequence). V lost 4 bases to trimming and J lost 9 bases, with 13 bases between them. The CDR3 extends over 12 amino acids. The CDR3 reads CASSSALRRQYF. The CDR3 DNA is TGTGCCAGCAGTTCCGCTTTGCGGCGGCAGTACTTC.

Many counts were recorded for this clonotype. The J gene is TRBJ2-3, the V gene TRBV27, with 7 bases fitting TRBD2. With 3 bases clipped from V and 0 bases from J, the junction kept 6 bases outside the gene matches. The CDR3 is 16 amino acids. Germline V lookup: CDR1 MNHEY, CDR2 SMNVEV (reference sequence). The CDR3 DNA reads TGTGCCAGCAGTTTTGGGGGGGACCCTAGCACAGATACGCAGTATTTT. It specifies CASSFGGDPSTDTQYF.

V is TRBV4-2 and J is TRBJ2-2; D is possibly TRBD1 (6 bases). Trimming cost V 3 bases and J 1 base, with 6 bases left between them. Germline values: CDR1 LGHNA, CDR2 YNFKEQ. The CDR3 spans 14 residues. The CDR3 is CASSQTGNTGELFF. DNA of the CDR3: TGTGCCAGCAGCCAGACAGGGAACACCGGGGAGCTGTTTTTT.

A remark on this clonotype: This may arise from a read error, as a much more abundant clone is one base away. This chain links TRBV7-9 with TRBJ2-3, with TRBD2 matching 8 bases. This CDR3 has 14 residues. Germline values: CDR1 SEHNR, CDR2 FQNEAQ (reference sequence). The CDR3 nucleotides are TGTGCCAGCAGCTTCGGGGGGGAGGCAGATGCGCAGTATTTT. This sequence encodes CASSFGGEADAQYF.